The 19 T cell receptor beta chains below come from one sample, sequenced in a study of T cells in Graves' hyperthyroidism and ophthalmopathy. The CDR3 regions of TCR beta were amplified from RNA transcripts. RT-PCR in the first round (using the HTBI primer set) targeted the TCR CDR3. TCRdb re-called the multiplex PCR reads through MiXCR, storing one row per CDR3 protein. The sample carries 500,000 to 650,000 distinct CDR3 sequences, about 46% recorded once. Sequenced sample: peripheral blood or thyroid tissue (not recorded which). The receptors were gathered from an adult woman with Graves' disease, either hyperthyroidism or ophthalmopathy (not recorded which).

The gene calls are TRBV29-1 and TRBJ2-7; TRBD1 might be the D (6 bases). V shed 7 bases and J shed 3 bases, with 19 bases lying between them. The CDR3 contains 14 residues. CDR1 SQVTM and CDR2 ANQGSEA come from the germline V gene. CDR3 protein: CSAMGTGSRYEQYF. The CDR3 DNA reads as TGCAGCGCCATGGGCACAGGGTCTCGCTACGAGCAGTACTTC.

The chain has TRBV19 and TRBJ1-3; 7 bases line up with TRBD1. Looked up from germline, CDR1 is LNHDA and CDR2 is SQIVND (reference sequence). The CDR3 has 16 amino acids. J was trimmed by 8 bases and V by 2 bases; bases with no gene match: 12. The CDR3 nucleotides read TGTGCCAGTAGTATAAGGGGGCCTGGCTATGGCTACACCATATATTTT. Translating gives CASSIRGPGYGYTIYF.

The CDR3 reads CASSTHGGVGEQYF. CDR3 nucleotide sequence: TGTGCCAGCAGCACGCACGGGGGGGTAGGCGAGCAGTACTTC. V and J are TRBV5-5 and TRBJ2-7; the match to TRBD2 covers 8 bases. Germline CDR1 and CDR2: SGHKS and YYEKEE (reference sequence). The V gene end was trimmed by 4 bases and the J gene end by 6 bases; junction bases not matched to a gene: 9. This CDR3 is 14 amino acids long.

This clonotype was seen more than once but under ten times. The CDR3 DNA follows: TGCAGTGCTCGCCGCGCAGGGACTAACTATGGCTACACCTTC. As protein: CSARRAGTNYGYTF. V and J are TRBV20-1 and TRBJ1-2; the D gene is possibly TRBD1 (5 bases). Germline lookup yields CDR1 DFQATT and CDR2 SNEGSKA (reference sequence). Trimming removed 5 bases from V and 0 bases from J, with 13 bases in between. The CDR3 totals 14 residues.

The chain uses TRBV11-1 and TRBJ2-7; D is possibly TRBD2 (5 bases). This CDR3 contains 15 residues. Germline V gene lookup returns CDR1 SGHAT and CDR2 FQDESV (reference sequence). V was clipped by 5 bases and J by 0 bases, with 14 bases between them. The chain's CDR3 is CASSAESLGSYEQYF. The CDR3 region has the DNA TGTGCCAGCAGCGCCGAGTCACTAGGCTCCTACGAGCAGTACTTC.

Remarks on this clonotype: It may be a read error: a sequence one base away is much more abundant. The J gene is TRBJ1-2, the V gene TRBV13; 8 nucleotides line up with TRBD1. CDR3 length: 16 amino acids. Germline CDR1 is PRHDT and CDR2 is FYEKMQ (reference sequence). CDR3 loop: CAGSWTGSGFGYGYTF. CDR3 DNA sequence: TGTGCCGGCAGCTGGACAGGGTCGGGGTTTGGCTATGGCTACACCTTC.

This chain joins TRBV20-1 and TRBJ1-2; possible D gene TRBD1, 5 bases. Germline lookup yields CDR1 DFQATT and CDR2 SNEGSKA (reference sequence). This CDR3 is 15 amino acids long. V lost 4 bases, J lost 6 bases, and 21 bases lay in between. CDR3 bases: TGCAGTGCTACCTCGGGACTAGCGGTGTACGATGGCTACACCTTC. This codes for CSATSGLAVYDGYTF.

The chain is built from TRBV7-9 and TRBJ2-7; 8 bases fit TRBD2. With 8 bases clipped from V and 1 base from J, the junction kept 10 bases outside the gene matches. Germline V CDR1 and CDR2: SEHNR, FQNEAQ (reference sequence). This CDR3 has 15 residues. CDR3 protein: CASRPTGTSSYEQYF. The DNA for the CDR3 is TGTGCCAGCCGCCCAACCGGGACTAGTTCCTACGAGCAGTACTTC.

The J gene is TRBJ2-5, the V gene TRBV7-2, with unresolved D. The V end lost 7 bases, the J end lost 0 bases, and 9 bases lay between the germline ends. Germline CDR1 SGHTA, CDR2 FQGNSA. This CDR3 is 13 amino acids long. The CDR3 DNA is TGTGCCAGCAACCTGGGGTACCAAGAGACCCAGTACTTC. Translation gives CASNLGYQETQYF.

The gene calls are TRBV7-9 and TRBJ2-7, with a weak D call TRBD1 (5 bases). The CDR3 has 15 residues. V lost 6 bases and J 3 bases, leaving 18 bases between the germline ends. CDR1 is SEHNR, CDR2 FQNEAQ, per germline (reference sequence). Here the CDR3 reads CASSSPSTGGYEQYF. The CDR3, as DNA: TGTGCCAGCAGTTCCCCCTCCACAGGCGGCTACGAGCAGTACTTC.

The rearrangement links TRBV2 to TRBJ1-2; D remains ambiguous. From germline, CDR1 is SNHLY and CDR2 FYNNEI. The CDR3 extends over 13 amino acids. The germline V and J ends were trimmed by 3 bases and 2 bases, with 7 bases remaining between them. The CDR3 loop reads CASSDRRNYGYTF. The CDR3 bases are TGTGCCAGCAGTGATCGTCGGAACTATGGCTACACCTTC.

The chain employs TRBV29-1 and TRBJ1-1; D not resolved. This CDR3 has 13 residues. V dropped 5 bases and J dropped 0 bases, with 10 bases sitting between them. Germline values: CDR1 SQVTM, CDR2 ANQGSEA. The CDR3 sequence is CSVCLSLNTEAFF. The CDR3 nucleotides read TGCAGCGTTTGCCTTAGCTTGAACACTGAAGCTTTCTTT.

This clonotype occurred many times. The rearrangement uses TRBV4-3 and TRBJ1-5; D is perhaps TRBD1 (5 bases). The CDR3 is made up of 15 amino acids. Per the germline V gene, CDR1 is LGHNA and CDR2 is YSLEER. The V end lost 0 bases, the J end lost 1 base, and 7 bases lay between the germline ends. CDR3 residues: CASSQERGSNQPQHF. Written as DNA, the CDR3 is TGCGCCAGCAGCCAAGAGAGGGGCAGCAATCAGCCCCAGCATTTT.

This rearrangement joins TRBV12-3 or TRBV12-4 to TRBJ1-1, with 7 bases aligning to TRBD1. The CDR3 covers 16 residues. The ends lost 5 bases at V and 0 bases at J; junction bases unmatched: 9. This CDR3 is CASSHTGQIMNTEAFF. The CDR3, as DNA: TGTGCCAGCAGTCACACGGGACAGATCATGAACACTGAAGCTTTCTTT.

This sequence joins TRBV7-2 and TRBJ1-5; D is undetermined. The germline CDR1 and CDR2 sequences are SGHTA and FQGNSA. V dropped 3 bases and J dropped 4 bases, with 10 bases sitting between them. CDR3 length: 14 amino acids. The CDR3 sequence is CASSLTSQNQPQHF. CDR3 nucleotide sequence: TGTGCCAGCAGCTTGACTTCGCAAAATCAGCCCCAGCATTTT.

The rearrangement links TRBV29-1 to TRBJ2-5; a possible D gene is TRBD1 (7 bases). Trimming pared 6 bases from V and 2 bases from J, leaving 10 bases between. CDR3 length: 12 amino acids. Germline V gene lookup returns CDR1 SQVTM and CDR2 ANQGSEA. The CDR3 loop reads CSVAGQQETQYF. Written as DNA, the CDR3 is TGCAGCGTCGCGGGACAGCAAGAGACCCAGTACTTC.

The rearrangement uses TRBV29-1 and TRBJ1-4, with D unclear. Germline lookup yields CDR1 SQVTM and CDR2 ANQGSEA. The germline V and J ends were trimmed by 7 bases and 6 bases, with 9 bases remaining between them. The CDR3 contains 11 residues. CDR3: CSAFGDEKLFF. In DNA form, the CDR3 reads TGCAGCGCCTTCGGAGATGAAAAACTGTTTTTT.

This clonotype was detected a few times. V and J are TRBV6-2 or TRBV6-3 and TRBJ1-5; D gene uncertain. Germline values: CDR1 MNHEY, CDR2 SVGEGT. The CDR3 is 13 residues long. V was pared by 8 bases and J by 11 bases, with 19 bases between. This chain's CDR3 is CASYGLRRGTQHF. DNA of the CDR3: TGTGCCAGCTACGGTCTGAGGAGAGGGACCCAGCATTTT.

There are a few counts of this clonotype. The chain joins TRBV6-5 to TRBJ1-1; D is unresolved. Germline-derived CDR1 and CDR2 are MNHEY and SVGAGI. This CDR3 is built from 13 residues. Trimming left V 6 bases short and J 1 base short, with 9 bases between. DNA of the CDR3: TGTGCCAGCAGATACAGACAGAACACTGAAGCTTTCTTT. This translates into CASRYRQNTEAFF.